Included here is one T cell receptor beta chain sequence, with context. This record belongs to a study of early T cells in non-severe SARS-CoV-2 infection. MiXCR, run by TCRdb on the 5' RACE reads, gives a single entry per CDR3 protein. The data hold roughly 97,000 distinct CDR3 sequences, with about 10% observed a single time. Per germline, CDR1 SNHLY and CDR2 FYNNEI. The germline V and J ends were trimmed by 4 bases and 8 bases, with 8 bases remaining between them. CDR3 size: 11 residues. This clonotype originated in an adult who was a healthcare worker with PCR-confirmed SARS-CoV-2 infection or an uninfected control (not recorded which). The sequencing here drew on whole blood, taken at baseline. This chain connects TRBV2 to TRBJ1-2, with D unresolved. The CDR3, as DNA: TGTGCCAGCAGTGTGTATCAGGGCTACACCTTC. Translated, it gives CASSVYQGYTF.